This T cell receptor beta chain derives from a study of blood T cell repertoires in COVID-19. CDR1 SGHRS and CDR2 YFSETQ come from the germline V gene. The CDR3 loop spans 13 amino acids. V lost 1 base, J lost 4 bases, and 9 bases lay in between. The cohort comprised adults aged 18 to 89 years residing in 24 US areas. Libraries were prepared by immunoSEQ multiplex PCR; TCRdb keeps only in-frame clonotypes and omits some of them. Among hundreds of thousands of clones listed, around 85% were seen once. Sequences were obtained from PBMCs or T cells enriched from blood (not recorded which). The receptor was isolated from a woman aged 45-60 years who had recovered from COVID-19. The chain links TRBV5-1 to TRBJ2-7; unclear D gene. CDR3 region: CASSLWVGYEQYF. CDR3 in DNA: TGCGCCAGCAGCTTGTGGGTCGGGTACGAGCAGTACTTC.